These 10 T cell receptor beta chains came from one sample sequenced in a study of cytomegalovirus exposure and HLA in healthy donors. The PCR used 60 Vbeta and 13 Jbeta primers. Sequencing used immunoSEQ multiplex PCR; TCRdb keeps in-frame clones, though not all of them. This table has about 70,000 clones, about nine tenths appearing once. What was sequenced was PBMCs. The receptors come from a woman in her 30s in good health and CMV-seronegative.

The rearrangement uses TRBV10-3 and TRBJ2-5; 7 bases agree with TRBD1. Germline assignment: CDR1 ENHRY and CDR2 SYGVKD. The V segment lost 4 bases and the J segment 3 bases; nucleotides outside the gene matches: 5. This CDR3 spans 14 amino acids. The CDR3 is CAISAQGKEETQYF. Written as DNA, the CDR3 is TGTGCCATCAGTGCACAGGGGAAGGAAGAGACCCAGTACTTC.

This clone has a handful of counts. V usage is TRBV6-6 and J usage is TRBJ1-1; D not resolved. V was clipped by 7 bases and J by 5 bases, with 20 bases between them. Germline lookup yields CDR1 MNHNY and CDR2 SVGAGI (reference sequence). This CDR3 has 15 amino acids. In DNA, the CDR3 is TGTGCCAGCACGACGGGCATAGGTGGAGGAACTGAAGCTTTCTTT. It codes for CASTTGIGGGTEAFF.

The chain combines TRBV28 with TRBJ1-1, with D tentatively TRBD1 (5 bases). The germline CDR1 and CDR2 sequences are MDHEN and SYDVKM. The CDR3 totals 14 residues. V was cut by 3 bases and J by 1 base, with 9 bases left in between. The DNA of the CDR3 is TGTGCCAGCAGTTTCCCCAGGGAGAACACTGAAGCTTTCTTT. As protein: CASSFPRENTEAFF.

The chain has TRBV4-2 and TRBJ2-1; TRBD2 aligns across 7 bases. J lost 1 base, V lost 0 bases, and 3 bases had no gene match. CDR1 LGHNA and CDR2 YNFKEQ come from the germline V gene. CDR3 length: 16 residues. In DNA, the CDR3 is TGTGCCAGCAGCCAAGAAACGGGAGGATCCTACAATGAGCAGTTCTTC. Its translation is CASSQETGGSYNEQFF.

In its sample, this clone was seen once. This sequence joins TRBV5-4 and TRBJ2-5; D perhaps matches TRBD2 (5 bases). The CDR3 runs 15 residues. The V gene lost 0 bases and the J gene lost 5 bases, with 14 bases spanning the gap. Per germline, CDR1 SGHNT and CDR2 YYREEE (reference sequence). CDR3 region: CASSLAGGRVETQYF. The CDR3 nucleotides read TGTGCCAGCAGCTTGGCTGGTGGGCGGGTGGAGACCCAGTACTTC.

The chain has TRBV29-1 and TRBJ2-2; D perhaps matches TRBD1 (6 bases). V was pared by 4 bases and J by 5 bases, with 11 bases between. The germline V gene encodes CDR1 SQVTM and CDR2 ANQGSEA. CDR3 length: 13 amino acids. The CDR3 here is CSVVPRGTGELFF. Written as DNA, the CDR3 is TGCAGCGTTGTCCCCAGGGGTACCGGGGAGCTGTTTTTT.

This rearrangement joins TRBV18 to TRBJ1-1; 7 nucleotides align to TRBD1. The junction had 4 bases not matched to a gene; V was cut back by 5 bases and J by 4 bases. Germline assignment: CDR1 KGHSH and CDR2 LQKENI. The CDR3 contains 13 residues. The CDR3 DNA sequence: TGTGCCAGCTCATATACAGGGGTCACTGAAGCTTTCTTT. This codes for CASSYTGVTEAFF. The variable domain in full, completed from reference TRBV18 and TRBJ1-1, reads NAGVMQNPRHLVRRRGQEARLRCSPMKGHSHVYWYRQLPEEGLKFMVYLQKENIIDESGMPKERFSAEFPKEGPSILRIQQVVRGDSAAYFCASSYTGVTEAFFGQGTRLTVV.

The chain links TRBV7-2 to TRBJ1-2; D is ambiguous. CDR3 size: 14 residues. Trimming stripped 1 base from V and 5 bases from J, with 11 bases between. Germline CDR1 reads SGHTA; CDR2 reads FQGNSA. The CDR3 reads CASSLGQRSYGYTF. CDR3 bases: TGTGCCAGCAGCTTAGGGCAGCGCAGTTATGGCTACACCTTC.

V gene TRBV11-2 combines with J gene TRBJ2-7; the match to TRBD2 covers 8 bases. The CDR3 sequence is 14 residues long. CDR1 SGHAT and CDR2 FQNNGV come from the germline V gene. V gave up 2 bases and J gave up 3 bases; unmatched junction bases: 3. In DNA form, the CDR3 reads TGTGCCAGCAGCTTAAGCAGCGGGAGCTACGAGCAGTACTTC. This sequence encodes CASSLSSGSYEQYF.

Here the CDR3 reads CASSESDFVDTQYF. The CDR3, as DNA: TGCGCCAGCAGTGAGTCGGACTTTGTAGATACGCAGTATTTT. This rearrangement joins TRBV10-1 to TRBJ2-3; maybe TRBD2 (5 bases). V was pared by 0 bases and J by 5 bases, with 9 bases between. This CDR3 has 14 residues. Germline V lookup: CDR1 WNHNN, CDR2 SYGVQD (reference sequence).